This T cell receptor beta chain was observed in a study of OX40 agonist ivuxolimab in advanced cancers. Study findings and constraints: More expanded clones were found, on average, in CD8+ than in CD4+ T cells. The work left the antigen specificity of expanded peripheral T cells undetermined.

Using immunoSEQ multiplex PCR, the repertoire was profiled, and TCRdb retains in-frame clones only, with some absent. The sample holds around 43,000 clones, around 88% seen once. The CDR3 runs to 19 residues. The trim removed 5 bases at V and 4 bases at J, leaving 21 bases unmatched. Germline loops: CDR1 GTSNPN, CDR2 SVGIG (reference sequence). This clone occurred a few times. Its antigen is unknown. The chain uses TRBV30 and TRBJ2-3, with 10 bases aligning to TRBD2. The sequencing here drew on CD4+ or CD8+ T cells sorted from blood, taken in a trial of the OX40 agonist ivuxolimab. The TCR was taken from an adult with an advanced solid tumor such as melanoma, head and neck, liver or kidney cancer. CDR3 bases: TGTGCCTGGGCGATGACTAGCGGGTTCCATGTTAGTTTGGCAGATACGCAGTATTTT. This translates into CAWAMTSGFHVSLADTQYF.